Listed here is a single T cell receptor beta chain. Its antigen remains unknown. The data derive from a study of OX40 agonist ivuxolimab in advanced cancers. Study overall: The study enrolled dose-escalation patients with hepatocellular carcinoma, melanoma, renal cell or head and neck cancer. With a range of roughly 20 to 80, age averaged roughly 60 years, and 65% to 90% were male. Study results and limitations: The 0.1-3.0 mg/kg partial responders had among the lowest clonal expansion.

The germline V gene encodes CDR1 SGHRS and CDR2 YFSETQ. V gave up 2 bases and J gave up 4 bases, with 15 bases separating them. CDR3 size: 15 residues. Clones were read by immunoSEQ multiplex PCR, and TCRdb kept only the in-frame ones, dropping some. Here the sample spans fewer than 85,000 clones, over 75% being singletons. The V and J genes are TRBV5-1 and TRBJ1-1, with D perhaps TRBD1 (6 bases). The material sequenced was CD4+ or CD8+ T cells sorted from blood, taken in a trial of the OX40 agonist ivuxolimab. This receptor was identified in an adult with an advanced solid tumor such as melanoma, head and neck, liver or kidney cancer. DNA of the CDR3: TGCGCCAGCAGCTTACAACAGGGATTGGGCACTGAAGCTTTCTTT. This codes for CASSLQQGLGTEAFF. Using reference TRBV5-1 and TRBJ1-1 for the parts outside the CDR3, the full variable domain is KAGVTQTPRYLIKTRGQQVTLSCSPISGHRSVSWYQQTPGQGLQFLFEYFSETQRNKGNFPGRFSGRQFSNSRSEMNVSTLELGDSALYLCASSLQQGLGTEAFFGQGTRLTVV.